This record covers a single TCR beta chain. This entry comes from a study of T cells after yellow fever vaccination. About the research overall: Any fraction with a low cell number was prepared using SMART-Seq v4 Ultra Low Input.

This CDR3 region has 14 residues. V was clipped by 6 bases and J by 6 bases; unmatched bases: 7. Germline V gene lookup returns CDR1 DFQATT and CDR2 SNEGSKA (reference sequence). Using its own MiXCR run on the 5' RACE reads, TCRdb lists one record per CDR3 protein. This sample has some 600,000 distinct CDR3 sequences; approximately 13% occur once, and the top ten carry just under 15%. This sequence originates from a man aged 25 to 40 who received the YFV17D yellow fever vaccine. This rearrangement joins TRBV20-1 to TRBJ2-1; TRBD1 agrees at 11 bases. The material sequenced was PBMCs, taken on the day of the yellow fever booster vaccination. The CDR3 region is CSAKGDRGFNEQFF. DNA for the CDR3: TGCAGTGCAAAGGGGGACAGGGGGTTCAATGAGCAGTTCTTC.